This T cell receptor beta chain was captured in a study of Ad26.COV2.S vaccination and SARS-CoV-2 variants. Study-level background: The Ad26.COV2.S arm of the COV1001 trial was where the donor was placed.

Turning to this clone: Its antigen is currently unknown.

Sequenced by immunoSEQ multiplex PCR; TCRdb stores in-frame clones only, minus some. The sample records about 330,000 clones, 85% to 90% being singletons. Notes on the study in general: Substantial breadth was reported for post-vaccination spike-specific CD8+ and CD4+ T cells.

Treatment specified: some 20 received Ad26.COV2.S at low or high dose, single or two shots; several received placebo; per-sample allocation not given. Collection of the samples took place on day 63 after the first injection of vaccine or placebo. Boston provided a donor who was an adult aged 18-55 years. SARS-CoV-2 spike from the Wuhan strain was encoded by the vaccine, an Ad26 vector. The CDR3 is 12 residues long. Germline V gene data show CDR1 as LNHDA and CDR2 as SQIVND (reference sequence). Trimming shortened V by 10 bases and J by 5 bases, and 14 bases separated the two germline ends. V is TRBV19 and J is TRBJ1-1; maybe TRBD1 (5 bases). Sequencing was performed on peripheral blood, taken in a trial of Ad26.COV2.S vaccine versus placebo. The receptor was isolated from a person between 18 and 65 years old who received the Ad26.COV2.S COVID-19 vaccine or a placebo. CDR3 in DNA: TGTGCCACCCTCCAGGGAAATACTGAAGCTTTCTTT. It is translated as CATLQGNTEAFF. The entire variable domain, with the rest obtained from reference TRBV19 and TRBJ1-1, is as follows: DGGITQSPKYLFRKEGQNVTLSCEQNLNHDAMYWYRQDPGQGLRLIYYSQIVNDFQKGDIAEGYSVSREKKESFPLTVTSAQKNPTAFYLCATLQGNTEAFFGQGTRLTVV.